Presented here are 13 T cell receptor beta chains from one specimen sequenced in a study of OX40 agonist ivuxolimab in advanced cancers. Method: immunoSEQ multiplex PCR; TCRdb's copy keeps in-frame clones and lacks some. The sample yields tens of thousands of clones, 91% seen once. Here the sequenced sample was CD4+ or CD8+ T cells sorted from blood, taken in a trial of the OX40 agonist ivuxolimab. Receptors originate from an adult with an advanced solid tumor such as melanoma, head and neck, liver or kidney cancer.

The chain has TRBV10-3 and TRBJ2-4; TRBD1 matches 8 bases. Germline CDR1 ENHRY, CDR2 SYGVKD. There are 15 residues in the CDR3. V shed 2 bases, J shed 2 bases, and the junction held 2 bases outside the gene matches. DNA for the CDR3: TGTGCCATCAGTGAGACAGGGGGATCCAAAAACATTCAGTACTTC. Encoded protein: CAISETGGSKNIQYF.

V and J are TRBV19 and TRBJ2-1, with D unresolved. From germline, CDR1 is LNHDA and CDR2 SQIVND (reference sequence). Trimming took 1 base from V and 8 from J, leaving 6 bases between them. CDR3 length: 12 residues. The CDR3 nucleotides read TGTGCCAGTAGTATAGCGGGCGATGAGCAGTTCTTC. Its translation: CASSIAGDEQFF.

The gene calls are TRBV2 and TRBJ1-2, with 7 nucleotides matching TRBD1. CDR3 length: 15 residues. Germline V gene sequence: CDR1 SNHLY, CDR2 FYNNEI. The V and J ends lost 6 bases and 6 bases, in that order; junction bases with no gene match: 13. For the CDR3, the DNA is TGTGCCAGCAGCCTGACAGGGTCAGGGGTGGATGGCTACACCTTC. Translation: CASSLTGSGVDGYTF.

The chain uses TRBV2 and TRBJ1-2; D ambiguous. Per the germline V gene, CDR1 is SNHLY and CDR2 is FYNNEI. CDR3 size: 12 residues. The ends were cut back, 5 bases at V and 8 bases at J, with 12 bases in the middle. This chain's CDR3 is CASSTNLGGYTF. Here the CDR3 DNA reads TGTGCCAGCAGTACAAACCTGGGGGGCTACACCTTC.

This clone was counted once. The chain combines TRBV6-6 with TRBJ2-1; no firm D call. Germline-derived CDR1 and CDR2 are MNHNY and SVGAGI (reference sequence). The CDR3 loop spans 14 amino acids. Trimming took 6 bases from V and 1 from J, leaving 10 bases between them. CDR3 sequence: CASSPPGSYNEQFF. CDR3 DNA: TGTGCCAGCAGCCCCCCCGGATCCTACAATGAGCAGTTCTTC.

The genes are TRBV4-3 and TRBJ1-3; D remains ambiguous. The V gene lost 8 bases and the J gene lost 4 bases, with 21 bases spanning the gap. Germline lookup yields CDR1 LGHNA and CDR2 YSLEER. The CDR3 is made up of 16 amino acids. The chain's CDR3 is CASAGRREGSGNTIYF. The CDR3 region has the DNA TGCGCCAGCGCCGGGCGACGGGAAGGGTCCGGAAACACCATATATTTT.

The CDR3 region is CASSYTGRSEQYV. The CDR3 DNA follows: TGTGCCAGCAGTTACACAGGGAGGAGCGAGCAGTACGTC. The J gene is TRBJ2-7, the V gene TRBV6-6; D is possibly TRBD1 or TRBD2 (6 bases each). Between the trimmed V and J ends, which lost 2 bases and 6 bases, there was a span of 11 bases. From germline, CDR1 is MNHNY and CDR2 SVGAGI (reference sequence). The CDR3 is 13 amino acids.

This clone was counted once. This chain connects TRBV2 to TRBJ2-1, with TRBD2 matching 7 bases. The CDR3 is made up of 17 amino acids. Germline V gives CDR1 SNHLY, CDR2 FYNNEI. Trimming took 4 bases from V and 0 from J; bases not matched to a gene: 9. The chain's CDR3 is CASSVPTTSVSYNEQFF. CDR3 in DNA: TGTGCCAGCAGTGTCCCTACTACTAGCGTCTCCTACAATGAGCAGTTCTTC.

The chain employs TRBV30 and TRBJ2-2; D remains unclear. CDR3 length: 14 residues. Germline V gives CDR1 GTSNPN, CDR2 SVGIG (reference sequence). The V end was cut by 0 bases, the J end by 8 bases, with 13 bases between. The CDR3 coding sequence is TGTGCCTGGAGTGTACATTCCTTCAGGGGGGAGCTGTTTTTT. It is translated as CAWSVHSFRGELFF.

CDR3 sequence: CASSYSGLGSYEQYV. DNA for the CDR3: TGTGCCAGCAGTTATAGTGGACTAGGATCCTACGAGCAGTACGTC. The V call is TRBV6-5, the J call TRBJ2-7, with TRBD2 matching 7 bases. Germline V gene lookup returns CDR1 MNHEY and CDR2 SVGAGI. After removal of 3 bases from V and 1 base from J, the junction contained 6 bases not matched to a gene. The CDR3 extends over 15 amino acids.

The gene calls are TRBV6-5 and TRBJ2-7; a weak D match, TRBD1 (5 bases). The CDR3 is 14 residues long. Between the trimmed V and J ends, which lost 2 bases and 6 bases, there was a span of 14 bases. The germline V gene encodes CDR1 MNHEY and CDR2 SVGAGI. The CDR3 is CASSYGLGAGEQYF. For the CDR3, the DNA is TGTGCCAGCAGTTACGGGTTAGGGGCAGGCGAGCAGTACTTC.

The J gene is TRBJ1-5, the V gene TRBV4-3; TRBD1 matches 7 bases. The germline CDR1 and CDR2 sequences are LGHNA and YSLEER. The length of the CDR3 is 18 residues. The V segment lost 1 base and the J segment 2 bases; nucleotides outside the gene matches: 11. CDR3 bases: TGCGCCAGCAGCCAAGGGGAGGGACAGCAATGGGGCAATCAGCCCCAGCATTTT. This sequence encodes CASSQGEGQQWGNQPQHF.

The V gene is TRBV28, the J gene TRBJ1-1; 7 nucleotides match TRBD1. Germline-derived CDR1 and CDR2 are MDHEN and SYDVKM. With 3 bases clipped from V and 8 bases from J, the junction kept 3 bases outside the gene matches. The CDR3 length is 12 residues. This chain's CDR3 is CASSLGQSEAFF. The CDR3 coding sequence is TGTGCCAGCAGTTTGGGACAGTCGGAAGCTTTCTTT.